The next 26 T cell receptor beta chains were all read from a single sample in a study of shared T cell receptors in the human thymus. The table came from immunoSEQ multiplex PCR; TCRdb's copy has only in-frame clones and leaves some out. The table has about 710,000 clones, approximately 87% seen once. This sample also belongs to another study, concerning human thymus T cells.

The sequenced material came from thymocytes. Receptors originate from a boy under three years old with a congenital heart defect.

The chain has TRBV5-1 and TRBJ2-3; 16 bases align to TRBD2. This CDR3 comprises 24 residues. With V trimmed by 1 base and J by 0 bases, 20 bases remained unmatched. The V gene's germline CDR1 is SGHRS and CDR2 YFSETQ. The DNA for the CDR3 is TGCGCCAGCAGCTTGTTATTGACCGGGACTAGCGGGGGGGCCTTTGATTATAGCACAGATACGCAGTATTTT. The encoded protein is CASSLLLTGTSGGAFDYSTDTQYF.

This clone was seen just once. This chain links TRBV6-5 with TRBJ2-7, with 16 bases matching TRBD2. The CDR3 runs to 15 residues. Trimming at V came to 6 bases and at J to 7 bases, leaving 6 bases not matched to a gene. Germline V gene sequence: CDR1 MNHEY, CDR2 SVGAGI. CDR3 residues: CASRKGLAGGPEQYF. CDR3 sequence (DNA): TGTGCCAGCAGGAAGGGACTAGCGGGGGGGCCTGAGCAGTACTTC.

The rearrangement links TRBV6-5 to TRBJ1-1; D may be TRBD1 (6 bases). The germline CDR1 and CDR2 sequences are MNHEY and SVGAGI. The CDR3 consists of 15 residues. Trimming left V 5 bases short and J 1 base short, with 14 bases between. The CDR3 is CASSKHRVPNTEAFF. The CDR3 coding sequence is TGTGCCAGCAGTAAGCACAGGGTCCCGAACACTGAAGCTTTCTTT.

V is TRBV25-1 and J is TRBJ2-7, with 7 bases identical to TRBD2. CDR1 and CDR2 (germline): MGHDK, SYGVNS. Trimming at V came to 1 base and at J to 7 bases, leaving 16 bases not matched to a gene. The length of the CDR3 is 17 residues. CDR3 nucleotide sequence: TGTGCCAGCAGTGAATCTGAGGGGAGGGGTAGAGGAAGAGAGCAGTACTTC. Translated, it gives CASSESEGRGRGREQYF.

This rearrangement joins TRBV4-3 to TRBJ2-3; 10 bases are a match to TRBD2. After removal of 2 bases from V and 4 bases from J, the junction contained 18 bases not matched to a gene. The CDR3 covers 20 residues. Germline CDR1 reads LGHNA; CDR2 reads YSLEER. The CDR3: CASSQRGSIAGGFQADTQYF. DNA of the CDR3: TGCGCCAGCAGCCAACGGGGTTCAATAGCGGGAGGTTTTCAGGCAGATACGCAGTATTTT.

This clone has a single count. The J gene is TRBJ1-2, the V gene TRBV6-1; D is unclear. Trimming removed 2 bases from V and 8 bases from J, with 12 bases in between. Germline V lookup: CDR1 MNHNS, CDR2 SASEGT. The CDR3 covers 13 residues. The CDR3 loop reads CASSESEARGYTF. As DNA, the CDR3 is TGTGCCAGCAGTGAATCTGAGGCCCGGGGCTACACCTTC.

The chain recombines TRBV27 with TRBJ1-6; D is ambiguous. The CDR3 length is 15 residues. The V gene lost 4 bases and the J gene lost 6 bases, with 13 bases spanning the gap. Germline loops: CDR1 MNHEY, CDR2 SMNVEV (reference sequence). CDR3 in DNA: TGTGCCAGCAGTTCTCACGACGGGGTTAATTCACCCCTCCACTTT. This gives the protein CASSSHDGVNSPLHF.

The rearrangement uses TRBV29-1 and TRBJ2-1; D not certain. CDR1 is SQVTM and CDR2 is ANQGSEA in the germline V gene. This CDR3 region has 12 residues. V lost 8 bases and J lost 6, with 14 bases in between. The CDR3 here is CSSWSATNEQFF. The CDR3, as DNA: TGCAGCTCATGGAGCGCGACCAATGAGCAGTTCTTC.

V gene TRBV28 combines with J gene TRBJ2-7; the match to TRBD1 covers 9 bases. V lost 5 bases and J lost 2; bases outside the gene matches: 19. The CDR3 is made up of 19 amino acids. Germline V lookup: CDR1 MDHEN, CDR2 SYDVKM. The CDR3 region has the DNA TGTGCCAGCAGTCGTTACCGGGACAGGGTTCCAACCCTACCCTACGAGCAGTACTTC. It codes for CASSRYRDRVPTLPYEQYF.

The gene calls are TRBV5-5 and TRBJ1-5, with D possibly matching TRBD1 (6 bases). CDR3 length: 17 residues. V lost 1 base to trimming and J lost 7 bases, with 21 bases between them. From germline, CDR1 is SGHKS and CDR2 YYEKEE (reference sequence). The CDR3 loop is CASSLIPETGPWQPQHF. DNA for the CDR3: TGTGCCAGCAGCTTGATACCCGAGACAGGTCCCTGGCAGCCCCAGCATTTT.

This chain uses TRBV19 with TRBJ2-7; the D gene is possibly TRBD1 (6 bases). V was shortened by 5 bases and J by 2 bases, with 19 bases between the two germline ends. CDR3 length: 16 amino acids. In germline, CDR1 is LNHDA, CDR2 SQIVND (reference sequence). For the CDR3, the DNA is TGTGCCAGTAGTGGACGTCCCGGGGACACGGCCTACGAGCAGTACTTC. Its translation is CASSGRPGDTAYEQYF.

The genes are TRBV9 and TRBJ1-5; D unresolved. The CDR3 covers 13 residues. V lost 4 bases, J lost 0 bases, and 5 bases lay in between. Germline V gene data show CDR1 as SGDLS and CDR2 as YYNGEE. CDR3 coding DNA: TGTGCCAGCAGCACCTATAGCAATCAGCCCCAGCATTTT. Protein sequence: CASSTYSNQPQHF.

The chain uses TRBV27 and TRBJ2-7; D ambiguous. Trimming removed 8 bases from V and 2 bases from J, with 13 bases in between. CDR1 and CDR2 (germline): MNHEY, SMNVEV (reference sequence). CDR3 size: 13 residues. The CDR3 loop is CASSNVGPYEQYF. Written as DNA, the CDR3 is TGTGCCAGCTCCAATGTTGGCCCCTACGAGCAGTACTTC.

The CDR3 nucleotides are TGTGCCTGGAGTGTAATCAGGGCGCCAACTAATGAAAAACTGTTTTTT. Its protein is CAWSVIRAPTNEKLFF. The chain is built from TRBV30 and TRBJ1-4; D might be TRBD1 (5 bases). Germline V gene data show CDR1 as GTSNPN and CDR2 as SVGIG (reference sequence). The CDR3 runs 16 residues. Trimming cost V 0 bases and J 0 bases, with 11 bases left between them.

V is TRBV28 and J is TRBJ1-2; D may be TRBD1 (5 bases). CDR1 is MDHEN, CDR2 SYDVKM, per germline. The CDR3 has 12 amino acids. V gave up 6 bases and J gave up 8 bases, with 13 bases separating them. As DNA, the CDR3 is TGTGCCAGCAGAAAGCGGGGGGGAGGCTACACCTTC. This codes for CASRKRGGGYTF.

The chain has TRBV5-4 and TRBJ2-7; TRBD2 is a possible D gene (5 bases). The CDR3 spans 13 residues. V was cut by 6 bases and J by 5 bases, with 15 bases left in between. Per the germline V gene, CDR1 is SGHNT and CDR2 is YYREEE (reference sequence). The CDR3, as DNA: TGTGCCAGCACCCCCGGGGATCAGCACGAGCAGTACTTC. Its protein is CASTPGDQHEQYF.

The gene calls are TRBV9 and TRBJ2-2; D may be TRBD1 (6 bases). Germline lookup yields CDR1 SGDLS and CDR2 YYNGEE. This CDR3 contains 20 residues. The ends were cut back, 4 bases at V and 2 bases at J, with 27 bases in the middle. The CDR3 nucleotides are TGTGCCAGCAGCTTACACCCTTGTTCGAATGGGACATTTAACACCGGGGAGCTGTTTTTT. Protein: CASSLHPCSNGTFNTGELFF.

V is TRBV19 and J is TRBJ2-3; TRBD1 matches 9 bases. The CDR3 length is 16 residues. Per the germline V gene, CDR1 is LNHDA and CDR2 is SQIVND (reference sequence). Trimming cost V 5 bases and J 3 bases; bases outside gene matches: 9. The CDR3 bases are TGTGCCAGTAGTCCCCCGGGACAGGGAAGAACAGATACGCAGTATTTT. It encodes CASSPPGQGRTDTQYF.

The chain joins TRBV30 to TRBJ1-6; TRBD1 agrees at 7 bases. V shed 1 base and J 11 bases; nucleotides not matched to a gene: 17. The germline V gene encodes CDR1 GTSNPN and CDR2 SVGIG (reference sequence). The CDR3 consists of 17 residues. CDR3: CAWSAYSGSGGYAPLHF. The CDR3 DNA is TGTGCCTGGAGTGCCTACTCGGGGTCAGGGGGGTATGCACCCCTCCACTTT.

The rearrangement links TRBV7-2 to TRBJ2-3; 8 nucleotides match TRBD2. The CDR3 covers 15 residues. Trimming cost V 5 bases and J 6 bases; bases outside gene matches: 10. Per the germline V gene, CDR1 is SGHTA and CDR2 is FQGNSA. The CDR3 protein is CASSPLAGIPDTQYF. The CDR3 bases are TGTGCCAGCAGCCCTTTAGCGGGAATCCCGGATACGCAGTATTTT.

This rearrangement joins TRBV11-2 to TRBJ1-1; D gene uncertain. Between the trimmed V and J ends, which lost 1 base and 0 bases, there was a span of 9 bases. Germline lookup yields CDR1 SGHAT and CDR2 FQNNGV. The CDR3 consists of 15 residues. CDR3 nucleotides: TGTGCCAGCAGCTTAGGTGCAGTGATGAACACTGAAGCTTTCTTT. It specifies CASSLGAVMNTEAFF.

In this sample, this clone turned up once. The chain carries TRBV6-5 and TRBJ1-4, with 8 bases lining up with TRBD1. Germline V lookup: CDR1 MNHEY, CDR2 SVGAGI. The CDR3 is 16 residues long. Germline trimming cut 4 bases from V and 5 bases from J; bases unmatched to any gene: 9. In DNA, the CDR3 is TGTGCCAGCAGTTTTCAGGGACAGGCCCAGAATGAAAAACTGTTTTTT. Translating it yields CASSFQGQAQNEKLFF.

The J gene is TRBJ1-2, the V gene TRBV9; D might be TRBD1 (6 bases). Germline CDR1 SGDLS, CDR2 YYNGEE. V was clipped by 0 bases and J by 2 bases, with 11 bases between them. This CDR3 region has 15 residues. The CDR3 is CASSVGPGENYGYTF. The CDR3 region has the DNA TGTGCCAGCAGCGTAGGGCCAGGGGAAAACTATGGCTACACCTTC. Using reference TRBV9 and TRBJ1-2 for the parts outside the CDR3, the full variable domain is DSGVTQTPKHLITATGQRVTLRCSPRSGDLSVYWYQQSLDQGLQFLIQYYNGEERAKGNILERFSAQQFPDLHSELNLSSLELGDSALYFCASSVGPGENYGYTFGSGTRLTVV.

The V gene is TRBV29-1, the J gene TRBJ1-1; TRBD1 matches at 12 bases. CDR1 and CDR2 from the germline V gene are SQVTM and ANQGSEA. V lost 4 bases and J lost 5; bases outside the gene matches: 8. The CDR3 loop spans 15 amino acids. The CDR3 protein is CSVVRDRGQKTEAFF. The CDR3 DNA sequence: TGCAGCGTTGTGCGGGACAGGGGGCAAAAAACTGAAGCTTTCTTT.

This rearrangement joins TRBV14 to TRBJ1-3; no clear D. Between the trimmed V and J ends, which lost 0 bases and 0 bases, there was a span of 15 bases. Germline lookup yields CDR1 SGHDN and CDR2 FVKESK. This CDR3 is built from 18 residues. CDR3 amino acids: CASSQDLDNLPSGNTIYF. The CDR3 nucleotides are TGTGCCAGCAGCCAAGATCTCGATAACCTACCCTCTGGAAACACCATATATTTT.

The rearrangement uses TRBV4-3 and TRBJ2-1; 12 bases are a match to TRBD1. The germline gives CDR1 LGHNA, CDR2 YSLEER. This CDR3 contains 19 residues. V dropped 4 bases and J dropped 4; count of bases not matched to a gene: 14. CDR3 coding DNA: TGCGCCAGCAGCCGAAGCCGGGACAGGGGGCGCGTTTATTACAATGAGCAGTTCTTC. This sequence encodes CASSRSRDRGRVYYNEQFF.